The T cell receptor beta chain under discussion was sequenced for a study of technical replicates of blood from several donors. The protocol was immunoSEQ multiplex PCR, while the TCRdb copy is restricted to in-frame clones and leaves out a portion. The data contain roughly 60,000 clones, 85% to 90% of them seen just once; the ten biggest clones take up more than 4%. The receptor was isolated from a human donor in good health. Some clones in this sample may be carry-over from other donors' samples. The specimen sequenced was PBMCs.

The CDR3 DNA reads TGTGCCAGCAGCGCGGGGGTCGGACCCTACGAGCAGTACTTC. This codes for CASSAGVGPYEQYF. The rearrangement joins TRBV9 to TRBJ2-7; maybe TRBD2 (6 bases). The germline V and J ends were trimmed by 3 bases and 2 bases, with 12 bases remaining between them. Germline CDR1 reads SGDLS; CDR2 reads YYNGEE. The CDR3 sequence is 14 residues long.